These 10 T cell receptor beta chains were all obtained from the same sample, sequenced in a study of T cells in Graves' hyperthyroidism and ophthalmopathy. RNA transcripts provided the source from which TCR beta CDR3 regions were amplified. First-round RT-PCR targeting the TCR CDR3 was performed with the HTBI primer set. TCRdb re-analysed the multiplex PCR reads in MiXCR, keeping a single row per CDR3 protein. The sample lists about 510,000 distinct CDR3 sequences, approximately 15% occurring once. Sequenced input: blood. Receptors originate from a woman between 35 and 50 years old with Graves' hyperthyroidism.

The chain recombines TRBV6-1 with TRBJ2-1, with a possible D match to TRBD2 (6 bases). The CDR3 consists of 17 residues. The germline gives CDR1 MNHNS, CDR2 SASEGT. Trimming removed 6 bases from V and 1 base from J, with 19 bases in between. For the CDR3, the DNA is TGTGCCAGCAGAATGGGACTGAATCCAAATTCCTACAATGAGCAGTTCTTC. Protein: CASRMGLNPNSYNEQFF.

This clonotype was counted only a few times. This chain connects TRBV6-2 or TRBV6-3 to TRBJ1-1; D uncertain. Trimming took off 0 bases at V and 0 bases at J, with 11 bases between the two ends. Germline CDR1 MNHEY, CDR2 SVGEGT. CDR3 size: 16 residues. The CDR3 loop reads CASSYSSSVMNTEAFF. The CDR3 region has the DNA TGTGCCAGCAGTTACTCTTCTTCAGTCATGAACACTGAAGCTTTCTTT.

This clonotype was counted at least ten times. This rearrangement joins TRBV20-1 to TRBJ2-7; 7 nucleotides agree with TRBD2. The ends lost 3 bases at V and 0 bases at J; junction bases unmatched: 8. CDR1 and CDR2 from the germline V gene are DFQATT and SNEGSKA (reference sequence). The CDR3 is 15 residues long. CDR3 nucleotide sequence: TGCAGTGCTAGCGATTTCGGGAGGCTCTCCTACGAGCAGTACTTC. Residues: CSASDFGRLSYEQYF.

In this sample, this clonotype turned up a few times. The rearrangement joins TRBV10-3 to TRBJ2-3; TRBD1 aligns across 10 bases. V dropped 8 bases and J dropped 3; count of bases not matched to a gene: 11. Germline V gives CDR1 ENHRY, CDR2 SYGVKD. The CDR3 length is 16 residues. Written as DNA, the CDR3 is TGTGCCATCCGAGGGTCGGGACAGGGGATTACAGATACGCAGTATTTT. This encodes CAIRGSGQGITDTQYF.

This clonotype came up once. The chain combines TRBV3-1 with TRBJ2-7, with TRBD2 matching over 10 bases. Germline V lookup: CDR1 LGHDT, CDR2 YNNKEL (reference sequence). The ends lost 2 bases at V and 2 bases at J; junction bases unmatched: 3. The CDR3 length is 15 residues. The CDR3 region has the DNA TGTGCCAGCAGCCAATCTCTAGCGGGGGCCTACGAGCAGTACTTC. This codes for CASSQSLAGAYEQYF.

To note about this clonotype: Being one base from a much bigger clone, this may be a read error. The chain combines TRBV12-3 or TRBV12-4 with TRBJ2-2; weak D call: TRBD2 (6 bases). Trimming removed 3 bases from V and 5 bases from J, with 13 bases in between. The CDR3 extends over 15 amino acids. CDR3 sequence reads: CASSLVGTATGELFF. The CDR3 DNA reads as TGTGCCAGCAGTTTGGTTGGGACTGCGACCGGGGAGCTGTTTTTT.

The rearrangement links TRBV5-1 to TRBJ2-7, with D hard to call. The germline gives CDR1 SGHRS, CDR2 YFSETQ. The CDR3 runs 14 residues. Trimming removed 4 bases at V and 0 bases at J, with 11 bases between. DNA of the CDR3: TGCGCCAGCAGCCTGGCGTTTTCCTCCTACGAGCAGTACTTC. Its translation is CASSLAFSSYEQYF.

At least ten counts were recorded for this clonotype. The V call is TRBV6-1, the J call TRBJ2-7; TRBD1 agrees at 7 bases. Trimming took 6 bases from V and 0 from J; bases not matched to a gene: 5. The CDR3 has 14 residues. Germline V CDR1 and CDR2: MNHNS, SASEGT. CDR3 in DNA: TGTGCCAGCAGCGGCCGGGACAGCTCCTACGAGCAGTACTTC. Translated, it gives CASSGRDSSYEQYF.

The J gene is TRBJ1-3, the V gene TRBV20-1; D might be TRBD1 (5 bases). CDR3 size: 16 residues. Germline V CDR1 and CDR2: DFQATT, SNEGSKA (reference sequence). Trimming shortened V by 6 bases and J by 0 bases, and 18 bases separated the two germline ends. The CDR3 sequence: CSATPLLRGSGNTIYF. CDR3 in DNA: TGCAGTGCCACACCTCTCCTGAGGGGCTCTGGAAACACCATATATTTT.

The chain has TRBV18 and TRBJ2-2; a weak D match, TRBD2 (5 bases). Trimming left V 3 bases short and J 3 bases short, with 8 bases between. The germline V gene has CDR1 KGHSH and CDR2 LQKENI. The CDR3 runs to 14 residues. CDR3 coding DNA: TGTGCCAGCTCACCGCGGGTTGACACCGGGGAGCTGTTTTTT. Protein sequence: CASSPRVDTGELFF.